This is a list of T cell receptor beta chains from one sample in a study of T-cell reconstitution after alpha-beta-depleted transplantation in children. Each CDR3 protein gets one entry after TCRdb re-called the PCR reads with MiXCR. The table records roughly 120,000 distinct CDR3 sequences, under 30% of them present only once. Material: PBMCs, mostly from graft donor cells, obtained 180 days after TCRalphabeta/CD19-depleted stem cell transplant. The receptors shown here come from a male patient under 10 years old who had a stem cell transplant for chronic granulomatous disease, so the T cells may come from the graft donor. Each CDR3 is given with its conserved first and last residue. A D gene is named only where the DNA matches it firmly. The listing skips clone size in some rows; elsewhere it reads once, few, many or a size class.

V: TRBV10-3; J: TRBJ1-2; size: .; D: TRBD1; length: 17; CDR3: CAISALGQGASVKGYTF; DNA: TGTGCCATCAGCGCCCTGGGACAGGGGGCTAGTGTAAAGGGCTACACCTTC
V: TRBV21-1; J: TRBJ2-2; size: few; D: .; length: 17; CDR3: CASPKREAPRDTGELFF; DNA: TGTGCCAGCCCTAAGCGGGAGGCCCCGAGGGACACCGGGGAGCTGTTTTTT
V: TRBV7-8; J: TRBJ2-2; size: .; D: TRBD2; length: 16; CDR3: CASSPHGRANTGELFF; DNA: TGTGCCAGCAGCCCCCACGGGAGGGCCAACACCGGGGAGCTGTTTTTT
V: TRBV29-1; J: TRBJ2-7; size: .; D: TRBD2; length: 14; CDR3: CSVVVAGSSYEQYF; DNA: TGCAGCGTTGTGGTAGCGGGAAGCTCCTACGAGCAGTACTTC
V: TRBV20-1; J: TRBJ2-1; size: few; D: TRBD2; length: 15; CDR3: CSASQGAGGPYEQFF; DNA: TGCAGTGCTTCCCAAGGAGCGGGAGGGCCGTATGAGCAGTTCTTC
V: TRBV9; J: TRBJ2-7; size: .; D: TRBD2; length: 15; CDR3: CASSVVGREIDEQYF; DNA: TGTGCCAGCAGCGTAGTGGGGCGGGAGATCGACGAGCAGTACTTC
V: TRBV5-1; J: TRBJ2-2; size: few; D: .; length: 11; CDR3: CASSASGELFF; DNA: TGCGCCAGCAGTGCCTCCGGGGAGCTGTTTTTT
V: TRBV29-1; J: TRBJ2-3; size: .; D: TRBD1; length: 13; CDR3: CSVWTGGTDTQYF; DNA: TGCAGCGTTTGGACAGGGGGCACAGATACGCAGTATTTT
V: TRBV19; J: TRBJ2-5; size: many; D: .; length: 13; CDR3: CASSMKLGETQYF; DNA: TGTGCCAGTAGTATGAAGCTCGGGGAGACCCAGTACTTC
V: TRBV7-2; J: TRBJ1-5; size: .; D: .; length: 15; CDR3: CASSHDRTSNQPQHF; DNA: TGTGCCAGCAGCCACGACAGGACTAGCAATCAGCCCCAGCATTTT
V: TRBV20-1; J: TRBJ1-2; size: .; D: TRBD1; length: 16; CDR3: CSASTGASAPRDGYTF; DNA: TGCAGTGCTAGTACAGGGGCTTCTGCGCCCCGGGATGGCTACACCTTC
V: TRBV5-1; J: TRBJ2-2; size: many; D: TRBD1; length: 14; CDR3: CASSWQGASGELFF; DNA: TGCGCCAGCAGCTGGCAGGGGGCGTCCGGGGAGCTGTTTTTT
V: TRBV4-2; J: TRBJ1-5; size: .; D: .; length: 15; CDR3: CASSQARDSNQPQHF; DNA: TGTGCCAGCAGCCAAGCCAGGGATAGCAATCAGCCCCAGCATTTT
V: TRBV12-3/TRBV12-4; J: TRBJ2-1; size: .; D: TRBD1; length: 13; CDR3: CASKTTGGVEQFF; DNA: TGTGCCAGCAAGACAACAGGGGGCGTTGAGCAGTTCTTC